This T cell receptor beta chain was documented in a study of OX40 agonist ivuxolimab in advanced cancers. About the study as a whole: Ivuxolimab was a fully human IgG2 agonistic monoclonal antibody targeting the costimulatory receptor OX40 (CD134). Intravenous ivuxolimab was administered to patients every 2 weeks at six dose levels: 0.01, 0.1, 0.3, 1.5, 3 and 10 mg/kg. Among the approximately 50 dose-escalation patients, about 20 had hepatocellular carcinoma, about 15 melanoma, 9 renal cell carcinoma and 9 head and neck cancer. A male proportion of under 85% and a mean age of approximately 61 years, ranging from roughly 23 to 90, were recorded for the dose-escalation cohort. Patients were allowed to have had prior anti-PD-1, anti-PD-L1 or anti-CTLA-4 therapy, and approximately 41% of the dose-escalation patients had previously received checkpoint inhibitors. Partial responses occurred in three dose-escalation patients: two with cutaneous melanoma and one with hepatocellular carcinoma. The point of sequencing TCRbeta in the periphery was to test whether ivuxolimab changed TCR sequence diversity and drove clonal T-cell expansion. The paper reports the monotherapy dose-escalation portion (N = 52 patients) of the phase I ivuxolimab trial.

Regarding this clone: This receptor's antigen is unknown. The record has no base qualities; no much larger clone is one base away.

Patients with a history of autoimmune disease or receiving systemic immunosuppression were excluded from the trial. Peripheral blood for TCR sequencing was drawn from every dose cohort at baseline, at cycle 4 day 1 and at cycle 7 day 1. The samples were taken from a phase I, first-in-human, multicenter, open-label dose-escalation trial of ivuxolimab. Adults with locally advanced or metastatic melanoma, renal cell, hepatocellular, or head and neck squamous cell carcinoma were enrolled in the trial. Before TCR sequencing, CD4+ T cells and CD8+ T cells were sorted from peripheral blood as separate populations. To sequence the TCRbeta CDR3 region, genomic DNA was isolated from the sorted cells. TCRbeta CDR3 regions were sequenced using the immunoSEQ Assay. The source is immuneACCESS, and TCRdb retained only in-frame sequences with V and J called. Part of the clones is not carried over; for the studies checked, unresolved V genes explain less than half of this, and the remainder is unexplained. Across this sample there are 75,000 to 90,000 clones, with around 84% seen only once. Together, the top ten hold around 7.5% of the sample.

The cysteine opens and the phenylalanine closes a CDR3 of 14 amino acids. The only DNA kept is the CDR3, 42 bases in frame from the first base. The germline V gene (reference sequence) sets CDR1 to LNHDA and CDR2 to SQIVND. Unmatched junction bases come to 6, with V trimmed by 7 bases and J by 8 bases. Summary of the overall study and its limitations: At doses from 0.1 to 3.0 mg/kg, clonal expansion was seen in both CD4+ and CD8+ blood T cells between baseline and week 6. The antigen specificity of the clonally expanded peripheral T cells was not determined. After ivuxolimab, expanded clones were on average more numerous among CD8+ T cells than among CD4+ T cells. Low levels of normalized T-cell clonal expansion were also seen in some patients who did not respond. In the 0.1-3.0 mg/kg groups, partial responders were among the patients with the lowest normalized peripheral clonal expansion, particularly in CD8+ T cells.

This sequence originates from an adult with an advanced solid tumor such as melanoma, head and neck, liver or kidney cancer. The chain is made from TRBV19 and TRBJ2-5; TRBD2 aligns with 14 central bases. The sequencing here drew on CD4+ or CD8+ T cells sorted from blood, taken in a trial of the OX40 agonist ivuxolimab. The DNA sequence follows: TGTGCCAGTAACCCGGGACTAGCGGGGGAAACCCAGTACTTC. It translates to CASNPGLAGETQYF.